This paragraph reports one TCR beta chain. Authors' processing steps: Nucleated cell counts were estimated from reference gene primer amplification. TCRdb keeps only in-frame clones here, not all; method: immunoSEQ multiplex PCR. That table is the source of V, J and clone size, and D and trimming were worked out from the DNA. The table shows tens of thousands of clones, with more than 85% occurring only once. The entry originates in a study of blood T cell repertoires in COVID-19. About the research overall: Spain, Italy and the United States supplied samples that represented acute and convalescent COVID-19. T cells, B-cell-depleted T cells, or PBMCs provided the cDNA or gDNA that served as material.

The CDR3 contains 16 residues. V lost 5 bases and J lost 9; bases outside the gene matches: 16. The germline V gene has CDR1 SGHTA and CDR2 FQGNSA. Sequencing was performed on peripheral blood. V gene TRBV7-2 combines with J gene TRBJ1-5; TRBD1 matches at 7 bases. The clonotype comes from a human donor with active COVID-19. The donor label of this sample is uncertain. The CDR3 protein is CASSPRQGSQTRPQHF. The DNA for the CDR3 is TGTGCCAGCAGCCCGCGACAGGGCTCGCAAACCCGGCCCCAGCATTTT.